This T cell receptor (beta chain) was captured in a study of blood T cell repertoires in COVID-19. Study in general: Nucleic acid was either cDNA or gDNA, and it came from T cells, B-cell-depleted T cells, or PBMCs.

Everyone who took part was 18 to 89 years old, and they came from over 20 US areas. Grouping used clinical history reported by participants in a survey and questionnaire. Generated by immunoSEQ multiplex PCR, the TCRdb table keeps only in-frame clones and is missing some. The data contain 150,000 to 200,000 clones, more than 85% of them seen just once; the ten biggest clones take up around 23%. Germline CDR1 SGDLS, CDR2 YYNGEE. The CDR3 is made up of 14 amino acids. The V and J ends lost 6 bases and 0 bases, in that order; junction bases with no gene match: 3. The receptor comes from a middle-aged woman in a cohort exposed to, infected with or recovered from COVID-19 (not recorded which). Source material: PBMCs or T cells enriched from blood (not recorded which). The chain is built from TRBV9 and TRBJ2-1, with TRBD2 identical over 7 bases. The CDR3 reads CASNGGGSYNEQFF. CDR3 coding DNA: TGTGCCAGCAATGGCGGGGGCTCCTACAATGAGCAGTTCTTC.